The TCR beta chain under discussion was sequenced for a study of cytomegalovirus exposure and HLA in healthy donors. General study results and limits: Cytomegalovirus association was assigned to about 150 TCR beta chains.

There are 16 residues in the CDR3. Between the trimmed V and J ends, which lost 1 base and 1 base, there was a span of 13 bases. CDR1 and CDR2 (germline): LNHDA, SQIVND (reference sequence). Points on this clone: Its antigen is unidentified.

The PCR had 60 Vbeta and 13 Jbeta primers. Clones were sequenced by immunoSEQ multiplex PCR, and TCRdb holds only the in-frame ones, with some missing. The profile shows around 100,000 clones, roughly 76% of them singletons. V is TRBV19 and J is TRBJ2-5, with D possibly matching TRBD2 (6 bases). The sequencing sample was made of PBMCs. The source of this sequence is a man in his forties in good health and CMV-seronegative. DNA of the CDR3: TGTGCCAGTAGTATAGCTTTTAGGAGGGCCCAAGAGACCCAGTACTTC. It yields the protein CASSIAFRRAQETQYF.